These 21 T cell receptor beta chains came from one sample sequenced in a study of radiation and T cells in renal cell carcinoma. Profiling relied on immunoSEQ multiplex PCR, and the TCRdb table lists in-frame clones only, not all of them. Of roughly 80,000 clones listed, about 86% are singletons. The time point denotes: blood 2 weeks post-SBRT. Specified treatment: 15 Gy SBRT to primary tumor, nephrectomy 4 weeks later. The input for sequencing was blood, taken from a patient whose treatment included radiotherapy and nephrectomy. The source of these receptors is a woman aged 45-65 years with renal cell carcinoma.

The chain uses TRBV7-9 and TRBJ1-5, with D hard to call. The CDR3 loop spans 14 amino acids. Germline CDR1 is SEHNR and CDR2 is FQNEAQ (reference sequence). V was cut by 4 bases and J by 4 bases, with 11 bases left in between. CDR3 amino acids: CASSSGQVNQPQHF. The CDR3, as DNA: TGTGCCAGCAGCTCGGGTCAGGTGAATCAGCCCCAGCATTTT.

The chain employs TRBV5-1 and TRBJ1-1; 10 nucleotides align to TRBD1. Germline CDR1 SGHRS, CDR2 YFSETQ. This CDR3 contains 13 residues. Germline trimming cut 3 bases from V and 10 bases from J; bases unmatched to any gene: 6. CDR3 protein: CASSSGQGLGAFF. In DNA, the CDR3 is TGCGCCAGCAGCTCGGGACAGGGGCTCGGAGCTTTCTTT.

The gene calls are TRBV19 and TRBJ2-2; D is undetermined. CDR3 length: 16 amino acids. With 0 bases removed from V and 1 base from J, the gap between germline ends came to 9 bases. Germline V gene data show CDR1 as LNHDA and CDR2 as SQIVND (reference sequence). The DNA for the CDR3 is TGTGCCAGTAGTATAGATCAAACACTGAACACCGGGGAGCTGTTTTTT. It specifies CASSIDQTLNTGELFF. The variable domain in full, completed from reference TRBV19 and TRBJ2-2, reads DGGITQSPKYLFRKEGQNVTLSCEQNLNHDAMYWYRQDPGQGLRLIYYSQIVNDFQKGDIAEGYSVSREKKESFPLTVTSAQKNPTAFYLCASSIDQTLNTGELFFGEGSRLTVL.

The rearrangement links TRBV7-2 to TRBJ2-3, with D perhaps TRBD1 (6 bases). V was shortened by 2 bases and J by 8 bases, with 17 bases between the two germline ends. The CDR3 spans 15 residues. Germline CDR1 and CDR2: SGHTA and FQGNSA. This CDR3 is CASSLTSTGFGTQYF. As DNA, the CDR3 is TGTGCCAGCAGCTTAACCTCCACAGGGTTTGGTACGCAGTATTTT.

This clone was recorded a few times. CDR3 nucleotide sequence: TGTGCCAGCTCACCAGGGGCCGGGGAGAACGAGCAGTACTTC. Protein sequence: CASSPGAGENEQYF. The V and J genes are TRBV18 and TRBJ2-7, with D perhaps matching TRBD1 or TRBD2 (5 bases each). This CDR3 comprises 14 residues. Looked up from germline, CDR1 is KGHSH and CDR2 is LQKENI. The ends were cut back, 2 bases at V and 5 bases at J, with 13 bases in the middle. Based on the CDR3 plus reference TRBV18 and TRBJ2-7, the full variable domain is NAGVMQNPRHLVRRRGQEARLRCSPMKGHSHVYWYRQLPEEGLKFMVYLQKENIIDESGMPKERFSAEFPKEGPSILRIQQVVRGDSAAYFCASSPGAGENEQYFGPGTRLTVT.

CDR3 amino acids: CASSRDTSNEKLFF. CDR3 sequence (DNA): TGTGCCAGCAGCCGAGACACTTCTAATGAAAAACTGTTTTTT. This rearrangement joins TRBV5-6 to TRBJ1-4; D remains ambiguous. The CDR3 extends over 14 amino acids. Trimming took 4 bases from V and 3 from J, leaving 10 bases between them. Germline loops: CDR1 SGHDT, CDR2 YYEEEE.

V usage is TRBV28 and J usage is TRBJ2-7; D is ambiguous. The V gene lost 5 bases and the J gene lost 5 bases, with 7 bases spanning the gap. The CDR3 loop spans 11 amino acids. Looked up from germline, CDR1 is MDHEN and CDR2 is SYDVKM. CDR3 sequence (DNA): TGTGCCAGCAGTACCCCAGACGAGCAGTACTTC. Amino acid sequence: CASSTPDEQYF. The full variable domain, with the rest looked up from reference TRBV28 and TRBJ2-7, is DVKVTQSSRYLVKRTGEKVFLECVQDMDHENMFWYRQDPGLGLRLIYFSYDVKMKEKGDIPEGYSVSREKKERFSLILESASTNQTSMYLCASSTPDEQYFGPGTRLTVT.

The V gene is TRBV5-1, the J gene TRBJ2-7; D is undetermined. Germline V gene sequence: CDR1 SGHRS, CDR2 YFSETQ. Trimming took 4 bases from V and 8 from J, leaving 22 bases between them. The CDR3 runs 15 residues. The CDR3 protein is CASSATAVPSTQQYF. CDR3 DNA: TGCGCCAGCAGCGCCACGGCGGTTCCTAGTACTCAGCAGTACTTC.

The CDR3 DNA is TGCGCCAGCAGCCAAGATCCGAGGGGGCATCACACCGGGGAGCTGTTTTTT. Amino acid sequence: CASSQDPRGHHTGELFF. The chain is built from TRBV4-1 and TRBJ2-2; 7 positions match TRBD1. Germline V gene lookup returns CDR1 MGHRA and CDR2 YSYEKL. The CDR3 covers 17 residues. The V gene end was trimmed by 0 bases and the J gene end by 3 bases; junction bases not matched to a gene: 7.

CDR3 coding DNA: TGTGCCAGCAGCTCAGGACAGGTACCGTACGAGCAGTACTTC. Amino acids: CASSSGQVPYEQYF. This chain links TRBV7-6 with TRBJ2-7, with 7 bases identical to TRBD1. In germline, CDR1 is SGHVS, CDR2 FNYEAQ. This CDR3 region has 14 residues. J lost 4 bases, V lost 4 bases, and 7 bases had no gene match.

This chain connects TRBV5-1 to TRBJ2-7; no definite D call. Germline V gene lookup returns CDR1 SGHRS and CDR2 YFSETQ. The CDR3 is 12 amino acids. V was trimmed by 0 bases and J by 5 bases, leaving 6 bases between them. The CDR3 sequence is CASSLGDNEQYF. For the CDR3, the DNA is TGCGCCAGCAGCTTGGGGGATAACGAGCAGTACTTC.

This sequence joins TRBV27 and TRBJ2-7; D is unclear. This CDR3 spans 13 amino acids. From germline, CDR1 is MNHEY and CDR2 SMNVEV (reference sequence). The germline V and J ends were trimmed by 2 bases and 0 bases, with 5 bases remaining between them. CDR3 loop: CASSLKVSYEQYF. CDR3 DNA sequence: TGTGCCAGCAGTTTAAAGGTCTCCTACGAGCAGTACTTC.

The genes are TRBV18 and TRBJ1-5, with 8 nucleotides matching TRBD1. The CDR3 runs 14 residues. The J segment lost 5 bases and the V segment lost 6 bases, leaving 6 bases of the junction unmatched. The germline V gene has CDR1 KGHSH and CDR2 LQKENI. CDR3 nucleotides: TGTGCCAGCTCCCCCACAGGGGGGGATCAGCCCCAGCATTTT. Translating it yields CASSPTGGDQPQHF.

The chain has TRBV9 and TRBJ2-7; no definite D call. The germline V gene encodes CDR1 SGDLS and CDR2 YYNGEE. V was cut by 0 bases and J by 2 bases, with 6 bases left in between. The CDR3 loop spans 13 amino acids. The CDR3 is CASSVGHTYEQYF. The DNA for the CDR3 is TGTGCCAGCAGCGTAGGGCACACCTACGAGCAGTACTTC.

The J gene is TRBJ2-7, the V gene TRBV30, with 8 positions matching TRBD1. The CDR3 covers 12 residues. Germline CDR1 GTSNPN, CDR2 SVGIG (reference sequence). J was trimmed by 5 bases and V by 2 bases; bases with no gene match: 2. The CDR3 DNA reads TGTGCCTGGAGTTTGACAGGGGACGAGCAGTACTTC. Its protein is CAWSLTGDEQYF.

This clone was detected only once. The gene calls are TRBV27 and TRBJ2-7; the D gene is possibly TRBD1 (6 bases). V was trimmed by 2 bases and J by 0 bases, leaving 8 bases between them. Germline lookup yields CDR1 MNHEY and CDR2 SMNVEV (reference sequence). The CDR3 sequence is 14 residues long. CDR3 coding DNA: TGTGCCAGCAGTTTAAGGGGGAACTCCTACGAGCAGTACTTC. It specifies CASSLRGNSYEQYF.

The chain joins TRBV5-1 to TRBJ2-1; D remains ambiguous. Trimming left V 4 bases short and J 6 bases short, with 8 bases between. CDR3 size: 12 residues. Germline CDR1 SGHRS, CDR2 YFSETQ. The CDR3 region has the DNA TGCGCCAGCAGCCTCCCTAGCAATGAGCAGTTCTTC. Its protein product is CASSLPSNEQFF.

A single count supports this clone. The chain joins TRBV7-6 to TRBJ2-1, with TRBD2 identical over 8 bases. Germline V gene lookup returns CDR1 SGHVS and CDR2 FNYEAQ. J gave up 2 bases and V 4 bases, and 7 bases lay outside the gene matches. The CDR3 has 16 residues. Here the CDR3 reads CASSSVSGKTYNEQFF. The CDR3 nucleotides are TGTGCCAGCAGCTCTGTTAGCGGGAAAACCTACAATGAGCAGTTCTTC.

This chain connects TRBV27 to TRBJ2-7; 10 bases match TRBD1. The CDR3 totals 14 residues. Germline V gene lookup returns CDR1 MNHEY and CDR2 SMNVEV (reference sequence). The J segment lost 7 bases and the V segment lost 6 bases, leaving 9 bases of the junction unmatched. CDR3 in DNA: TGTGCCAGCAGCCAGGACAGGGGGTCGGGGGAGCAGTACTTC. It translates to CASSQDRGSGEQYF.

The chain carries TRBV28 and TRBJ1-5; D not resolved. The germline V gene has CDR1 MDHEN and CDR2 SYDVKM. The CDR3 has 14 residues. Trimming took 8 bases from V and 0 from J, leaving 11 bases between them. The CDR3 nucleotides are TGTGCCAGCCATTATCCGTTTAGCAATCAGCCCCAGCATTTT. Its protein product is CASHYPFSNQPQHF.

V gene TRBV4-1 combines with J gene TRBJ2-3; 7 bases are a match to TRBD2. This CDR3 has 16 residues. After removal of 2 bases from V and 4 bases from J, the junction contained 9 bases not matched to a gene. In germline, CDR1 is MGHRA, CDR2 YSYEKL. CDR3 bases: TGCGCCAGCAGCCAATTTGGGCGGGGGTTCTCAGATACGCAGTATTTT. This gives the protein CASSQFGRGFSDTQYF.